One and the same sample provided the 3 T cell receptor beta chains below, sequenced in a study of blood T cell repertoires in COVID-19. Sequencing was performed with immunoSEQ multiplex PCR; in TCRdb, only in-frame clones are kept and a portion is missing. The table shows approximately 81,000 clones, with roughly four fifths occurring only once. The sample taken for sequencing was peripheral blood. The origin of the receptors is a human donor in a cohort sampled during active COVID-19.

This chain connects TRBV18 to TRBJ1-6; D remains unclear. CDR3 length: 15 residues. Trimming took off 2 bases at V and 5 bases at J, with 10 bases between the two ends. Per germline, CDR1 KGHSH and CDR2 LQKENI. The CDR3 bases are TGTGCCAGCTCACCAATAGCGAATGATAATTCACCCCTCCACTTT. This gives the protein CASSPIANDNSPLHF.

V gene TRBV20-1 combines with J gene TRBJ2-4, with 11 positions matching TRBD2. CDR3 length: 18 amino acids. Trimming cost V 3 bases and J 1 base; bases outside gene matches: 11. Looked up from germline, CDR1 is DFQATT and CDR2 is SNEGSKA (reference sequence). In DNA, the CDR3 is TGCAGTGCTAGTCGGGCTAGCGGGGGGCCTAGGGCCAAAAACATTCAGTACTTC. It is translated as CSASRASGGPRAKNIQYF.

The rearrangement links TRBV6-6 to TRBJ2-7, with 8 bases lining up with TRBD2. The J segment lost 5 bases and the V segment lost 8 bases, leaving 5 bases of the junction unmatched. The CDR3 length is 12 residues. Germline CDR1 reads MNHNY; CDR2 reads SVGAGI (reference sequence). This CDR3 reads CASQRGSDEQYF. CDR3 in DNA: TGTGCCAGCCAGCGGGGGTCGGACGAGCAGTACTTC.